The clone carrying this TCR beta chain was seen repeatedly, ten times or more. This entry belongs to a study of prognosis after radiotherapy for stage I lung cancer. The V gene end was trimmed by 6 bases and the J gene end by 6 bases; junction bases not matched to a gene: 7. This CDR3 has 13 amino acids. Germline loops: CDR1 DFQATT, CDR2 SNEGSKA (reference sequence). Genomic DNA was subjected to two-round multiplex PCR for amplification of TCR beta CDR3. Primers specific to each TRBV and TRBJ gene drove first-round PCR. TCRdb reprocessed the multiplex PCR reads via MiXCR and lists one record per CDR3 protein. This repertoire shows fewer than 25,000 distinct CDR3 sequences, under 40% found once; its top ten account for less than 70%.

The V and J genes are TRBV20-1 and TRBJ1-4; 7 bases map to TRBD1. The source of this sequence is a donor over 45 with non-small cell lung cancer. Specimen: PBMCs, collected before or after stereotactic body radiation therapy (not recorded which). CDR3 sequence: CSATTGPDEKLFF. The CDR3, as DNA: TGCAGTGCAACGACAGGGCCGGATGAAAAACTGTTTTTT.